This TCR beta chain stems from a study of blood T cell repertoires in COVID-19. Study information: Some COVID-19 samples were acute and others convalescent; all came from the United States, Italy and Spain.

Enrollees, roughly 18 to 95 years old, lived in 24 US areas. Membership in each cohort depended on participant-reported clinical history. Original processing methods: Nucleated cell number was recorded as an estimate derived from reference gene primer amplification. Sequenced by immunoSEQ multiplex PCR; TCRdb stores in-frame clones only, minus some. That table furnishes V, J and clone size, whereas the DNA furnished D and trimming. The table has 200,000 to 250,000 clones, approximately 89% seen once. Germline V gene sequence: CDR1 SEHNR, CDR2 FQNEAQ (reference sequence). This CDR3 region has 16 residues. Losses at the gene ends were 1 base for V and 3 bases for J; bases not matched to a gene: 5.

V is TRBV7-9 and J is TRBJ1-2; 10 nucleotides line up with TRBD1. The sequencing sample was made of PBMCs or T cells enriched from blood (not recorded which). This TCR came from a woman aged 25 to 39 who had been exposed to COVID-19. CDR3 sequence reads: CASSLVGTGVYYGYTF. The CDR3 DNA follows: TGTGCCAGCAGCTTAGTTGGGACAGGGGTCTACTATGGCTACACCTTC.